The rows below give T cell receptor beta chains drawn from one sample of a study of cytomegalovirus exposure and HLA in healthy donors. Clones were read by immunoSEQ multiplex PCR, and TCRdb kept only the in-frame ones, dropping some. The sample has 90,000 to 100,000 clones, 80% seen once. The source material was PBMCs. These receptor sequences come from a man between 18 and 35 years old in good health and CMV-seronegative. CDR3s include the opening cysteine and the closing phenylalanine or tryptophan. D genes are given only for firm matches. Size is omitted from some rows. Given values are once, few, many or a class for expanded clones.

d_call j_call clone_size v_call cdr3_nt cdr3_aa
TRBD2 TRBJ2-5 NA TRBV19 TGTGCCAGTCACCCGGCGGGGGGAATCGAGACCCAGTACTTC CASHPAGGIETQYF
NA TRBJ1-4 NA TRBV5-1 TGCGCCAGCAGCCTCCAAAGGCGGTTTGGTGAAAAACTGTTTTTT CASSLQRRFGEKLFF
NA TRBJ1-2 NA TRBV19 TGTGCCAGTGGAAAATTCGACAGGTCCTATGGCTACACCTTC CASGKFDRSYGYTF
NA TRBJ2-7 NA TRBV5-1 TGCGTCAGCAAGCAGAAGGCGGAATACGAGCAGTACTTC CVSKQKAEYEQYF
NA TRBJ1-2 NA TRBV15 TGTGCCACCAGCAACAGGACCTCGGGTGGCTACACCTTC CATSNRTSGGYTF
TRBD2 TRBJ2-1 NA TRBV10-1 TGCGCCAGCAGACAAAGCCCCCCTAGCGGGGGAGATAGTGAGCAGTTCTTC CASRQSPPSGGDSEQFF
TRBD2 TRBJ2-5 NA TRBV11-3 TGTGCCAGCAGCCCGGGACTACAACAGACCCAGTACTTC CASSPGLQQTQYF
NA TRBJ2-5 NA TRBV7-6 TGTGCCAGCAGCTCCGGCGGCAGGGGTCAAGAGACCCAGTACTTC CASSSGGRGQETQYF
NA TRBJ2-1 NA TRBV5-1 TGCGCCAGCAGCGGAACAGCCCTCTCCTACAATGAGCAGTTCTTC CASSGTALSYNEQFF
TRBD1 TRBJ1-4 NA TRBV19 TGTGCCAGTAGTATCAGACAGGGCTCTAATGAAAAACTGTTTTTT CASSIRQGSNEKLFF
TRBD1 TRBJ1-2 few TRBV5-1 TGCGCCAGCAGCCCGGGACAGGCCAACTATGGCTACACCTTC CASSPGQANYGYTF